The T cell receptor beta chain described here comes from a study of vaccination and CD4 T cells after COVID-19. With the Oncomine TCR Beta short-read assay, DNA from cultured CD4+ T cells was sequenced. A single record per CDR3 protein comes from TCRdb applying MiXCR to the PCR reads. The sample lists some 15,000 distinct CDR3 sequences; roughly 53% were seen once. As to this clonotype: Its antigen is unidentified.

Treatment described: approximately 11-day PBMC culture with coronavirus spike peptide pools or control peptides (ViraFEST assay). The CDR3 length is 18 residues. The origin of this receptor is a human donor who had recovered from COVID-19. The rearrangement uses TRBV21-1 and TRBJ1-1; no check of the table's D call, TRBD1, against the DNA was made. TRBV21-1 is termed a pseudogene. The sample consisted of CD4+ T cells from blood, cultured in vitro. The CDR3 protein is CASSKGEGGYRGGTEAFF. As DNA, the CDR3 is TGTGCCAGCAGCAAAGGCGAAGGGGGTTACAGGGGAGGCACTGAAGCTTTCTTT.